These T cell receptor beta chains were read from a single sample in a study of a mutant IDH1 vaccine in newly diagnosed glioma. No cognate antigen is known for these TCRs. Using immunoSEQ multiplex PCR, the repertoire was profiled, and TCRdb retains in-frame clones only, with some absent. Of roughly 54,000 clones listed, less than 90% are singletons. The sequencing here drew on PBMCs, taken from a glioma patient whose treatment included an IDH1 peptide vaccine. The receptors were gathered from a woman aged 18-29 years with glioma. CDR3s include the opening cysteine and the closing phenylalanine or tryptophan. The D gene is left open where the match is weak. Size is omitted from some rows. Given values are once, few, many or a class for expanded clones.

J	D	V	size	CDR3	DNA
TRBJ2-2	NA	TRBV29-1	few	CSVEVNTGELFF	TGCAGCGTTGAAGTGAACACCGGGGAGCTGTTTTTT
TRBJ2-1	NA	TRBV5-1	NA	CASSLGGVYNEQFF	TGCGCCAGCAGCCTAGGTGGGGTCTACAATGAGCAGTTCTTC
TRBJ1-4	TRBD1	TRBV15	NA	CATSRDPLGGDPNEKLFF	TGTGCCACCAGCAGGGATCCCTTAGGGGGCGATCCTAATGAAAAACTGTTTTTT
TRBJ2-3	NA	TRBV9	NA	CASSKFFYTDTQYF	TGTGCCAGCAGTAAGTTTTTCTATACAGATACGCAGTATTTT
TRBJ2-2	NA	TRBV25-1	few	CASSVVGELFF	TGTGCCAGCAGTGTGGTCGGGGAGCTGTTTTTT
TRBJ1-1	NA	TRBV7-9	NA	CASSSETQGAGAEAFF	TGTGCCAGCAGCTCAGAGACACAGGGCGCAGGCGCTGAAGCTTTCTTT
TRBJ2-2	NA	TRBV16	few	CASSPYTGELFF	TGTGCCAGCAGCCCCTACACCGGGGAGCTGTTTTTT
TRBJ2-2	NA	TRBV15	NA	CATSREGGRYTGELFF	TGTGCCACCAGCAGAGAGGGGGGCAGGTACACCGGGGAGCTGTTTTTT
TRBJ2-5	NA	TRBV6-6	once	CASRIGETQYF	TGTGCCAGCAGAATCGGAGAGACCCAGTACTTC
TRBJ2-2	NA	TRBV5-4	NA	CASSLDRVITGELFF	TGTGCCAGCAGCTTGGACAGGGTCATAACCGGGGAGCTGTTTTTT
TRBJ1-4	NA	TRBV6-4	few	CASSAGRWVRYEKLFF	TGTGCCAGCAGTGCTGGTCGATGGGTCCGCTATGAAAAACTGTTTTTT
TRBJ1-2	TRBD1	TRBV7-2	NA	CASSSGTGTYGYTF	TGTGCCAGCAGCTCCGGGACAGGGACCTATGGCTACACCTTC
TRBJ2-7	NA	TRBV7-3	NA	CASSPDSNYEQYF	TGTGCCAGCAGCCCGGACAGCAACTACGAGCAGTACTTC